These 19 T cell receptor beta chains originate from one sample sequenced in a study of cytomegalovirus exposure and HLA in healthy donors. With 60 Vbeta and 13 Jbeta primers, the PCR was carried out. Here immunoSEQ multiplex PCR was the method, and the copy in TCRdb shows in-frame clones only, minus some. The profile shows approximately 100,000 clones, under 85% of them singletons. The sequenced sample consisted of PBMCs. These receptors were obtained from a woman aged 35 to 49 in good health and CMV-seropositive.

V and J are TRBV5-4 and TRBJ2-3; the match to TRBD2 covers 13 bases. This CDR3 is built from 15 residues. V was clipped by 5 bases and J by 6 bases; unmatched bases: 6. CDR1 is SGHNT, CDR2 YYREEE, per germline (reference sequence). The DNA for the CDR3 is TGTGCCAGCAGTTCTTGGACTAGCGGGAGTGATACGCAGTATTTT. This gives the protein CASSSWTSGSDTQYF.

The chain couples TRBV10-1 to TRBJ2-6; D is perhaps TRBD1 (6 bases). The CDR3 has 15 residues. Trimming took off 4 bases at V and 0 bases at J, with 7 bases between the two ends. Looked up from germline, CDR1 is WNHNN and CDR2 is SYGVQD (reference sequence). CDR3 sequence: CASSATGSGANVLTF. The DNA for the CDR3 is TGCGCCAGCAGTGCGACAGGCTCTGGGGCCAACGTCCTGACTTTC.

The DNA of the CDR3 is TGTGCCAGCAGCGTAGGAGGGCGGTCCTACAATGAGCAGTTCTTC. Its translation: CASSVGGRSYNEQFF. The chain has TRBV9 and TRBJ2-1, with a tentative D call TRBD2 (5 bases). The CDR3 loop spans 15 amino acids. V was clipped by 0 bases and J by 1 base, with 8 bases between them. From germline, CDR1 is SGDLS and CDR2 YYNGEE.

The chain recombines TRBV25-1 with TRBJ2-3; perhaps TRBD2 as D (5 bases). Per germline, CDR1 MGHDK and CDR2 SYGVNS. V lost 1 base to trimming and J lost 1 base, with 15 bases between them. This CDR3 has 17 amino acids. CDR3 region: CASSEFEGGGRTDTQYF. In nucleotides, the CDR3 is TGTGCCAGCAGTGAATTCGAAGGAGGCGGGCGCACAGATACGCAGTATTTT.

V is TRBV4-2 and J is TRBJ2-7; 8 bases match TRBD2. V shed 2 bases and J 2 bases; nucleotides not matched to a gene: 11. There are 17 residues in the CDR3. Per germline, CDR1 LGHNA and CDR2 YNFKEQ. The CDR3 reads CASSQPPTSGYAYEQYF. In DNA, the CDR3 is TGTGCCAGCAGCCAACCACCTACTAGCGGCTACGCCTACGAGCAGTACTTC.

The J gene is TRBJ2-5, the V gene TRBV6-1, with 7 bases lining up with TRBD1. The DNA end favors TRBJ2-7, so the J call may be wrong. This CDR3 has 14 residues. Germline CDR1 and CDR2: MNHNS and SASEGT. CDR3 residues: CASSTDRVSYEQYF. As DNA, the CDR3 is TGTGCCAGCAGTACCGACAGGGTGTCCTACGAGCAGTACTTC.

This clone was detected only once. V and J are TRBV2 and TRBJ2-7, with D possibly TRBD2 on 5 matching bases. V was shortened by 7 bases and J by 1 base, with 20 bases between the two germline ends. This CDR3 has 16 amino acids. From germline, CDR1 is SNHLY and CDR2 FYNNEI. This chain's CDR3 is CASIPFWWGASYEQYF. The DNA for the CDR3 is TGTGCCAGCATCCCCTTCTGGTGGGGAGCGTCCTACGAGCAGTACTTC. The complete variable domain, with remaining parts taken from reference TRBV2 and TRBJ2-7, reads EPEVTQTPSHQVTQMGQEVILRCVPISNHLYFYWYRQILGQKVEFLVSFYNNEISEKSEIFDDQFSVERPDGSNFTLKIRSTKLEDSAMYFCASIPFWWGASYEQYFGPGTRLTVT.

CDR3 in DNA: TGTGCCAGCAGCCGAGGGACTAGCGGGACCACCGGGGAGCTGTTTTTT. Protein: CASSRGTSGTTGELFF. The genes are TRBV7-6 and TRBJ2-2, with TRBD2 matching over 13 bases. In germline, CDR1 is SGHVS, CDR2 FNYEAQ. The CDR3 is 16 residues long. After removal of 5 bases from V and 4 bases from J, the junction contained 4 bases not matched to a gene.

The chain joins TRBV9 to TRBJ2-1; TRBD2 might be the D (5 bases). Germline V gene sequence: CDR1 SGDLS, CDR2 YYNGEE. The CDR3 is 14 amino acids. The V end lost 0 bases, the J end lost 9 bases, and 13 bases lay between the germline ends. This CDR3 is CASSVATEGSEQFF. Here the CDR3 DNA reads TGTGCCAGCAGCGTAGCTACCGAGGGATCTGAGCAGTTCTTC.

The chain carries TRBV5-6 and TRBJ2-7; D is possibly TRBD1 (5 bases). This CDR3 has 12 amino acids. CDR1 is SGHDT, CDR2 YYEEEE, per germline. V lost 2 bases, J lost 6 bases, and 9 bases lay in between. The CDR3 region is CASSFSGAEQYF. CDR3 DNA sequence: TGTGCCAGCAGCTTTTCTGGGGCCGAGCAGTACTTC.

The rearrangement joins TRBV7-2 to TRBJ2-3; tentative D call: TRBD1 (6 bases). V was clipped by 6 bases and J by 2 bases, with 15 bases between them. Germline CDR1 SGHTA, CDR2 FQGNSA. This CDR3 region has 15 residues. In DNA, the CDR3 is TGTGCCAGCAGTCAACAGGGTATGTCCACAGATACGCAGTATTTT. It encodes CASSQQGMSTDTQYF.

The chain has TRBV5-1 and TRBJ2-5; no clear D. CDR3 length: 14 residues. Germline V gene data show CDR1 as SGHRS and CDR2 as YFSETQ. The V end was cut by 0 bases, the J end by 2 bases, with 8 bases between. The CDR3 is CASSLDPRQETQYF. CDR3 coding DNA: TGCGCCAGCAGCTTGGATCCCAGACAAGAGACCCAGTACTTC.

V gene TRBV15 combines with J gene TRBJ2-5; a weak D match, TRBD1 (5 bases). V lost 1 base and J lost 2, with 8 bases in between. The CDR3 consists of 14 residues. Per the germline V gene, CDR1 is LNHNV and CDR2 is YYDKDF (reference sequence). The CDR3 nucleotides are TGTGCCACCAGCAGAGTGTCAGGGCAAGAGACCCAGTACTTC. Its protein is CATSRVSGQETQYF.

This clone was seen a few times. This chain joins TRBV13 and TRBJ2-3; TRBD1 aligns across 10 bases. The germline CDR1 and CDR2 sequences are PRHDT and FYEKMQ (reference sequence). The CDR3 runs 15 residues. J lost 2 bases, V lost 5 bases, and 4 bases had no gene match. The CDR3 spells CASSKGQGTTDTQYF. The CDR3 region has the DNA TGTGCCAGCAGCAAGGGACAGGGGACCACAGATACGCAGTATTTT.

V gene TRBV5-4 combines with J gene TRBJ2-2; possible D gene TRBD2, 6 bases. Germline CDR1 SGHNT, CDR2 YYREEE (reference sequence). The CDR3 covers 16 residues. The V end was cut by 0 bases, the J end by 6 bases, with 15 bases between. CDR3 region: CASSLEGGVVAGELFF. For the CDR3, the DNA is TGTGCCAGCAGCTTGGAGGGCGGGGTTGTGGCCGGGGAGCTGTTTTTT.

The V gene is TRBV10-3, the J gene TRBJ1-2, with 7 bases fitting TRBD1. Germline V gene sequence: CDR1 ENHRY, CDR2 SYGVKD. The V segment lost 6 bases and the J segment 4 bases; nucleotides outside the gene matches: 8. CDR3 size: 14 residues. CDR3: CAIRAGQASYGYTF. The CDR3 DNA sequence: TGTGCCATCAGGGCCGGACAGGCGAGCTATGGCTACACCTTC.

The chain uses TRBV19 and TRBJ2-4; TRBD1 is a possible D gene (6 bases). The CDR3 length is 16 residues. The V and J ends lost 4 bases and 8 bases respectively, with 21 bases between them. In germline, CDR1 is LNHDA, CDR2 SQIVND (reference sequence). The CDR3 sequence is CASSKTGSTGSDIQYF. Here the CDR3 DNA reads TGTGCCAGTAGTAAAACAGGGAGCACCGGGTCGGACATTCAGTACTTC.

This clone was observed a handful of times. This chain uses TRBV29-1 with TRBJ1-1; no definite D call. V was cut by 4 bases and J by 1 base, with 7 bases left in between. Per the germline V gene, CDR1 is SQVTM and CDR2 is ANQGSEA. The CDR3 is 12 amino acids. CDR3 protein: CSVVEGNTEAFF. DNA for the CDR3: TGCAGCGTTGTGGAGGGGAACACTGAAGCTTTCTTT.

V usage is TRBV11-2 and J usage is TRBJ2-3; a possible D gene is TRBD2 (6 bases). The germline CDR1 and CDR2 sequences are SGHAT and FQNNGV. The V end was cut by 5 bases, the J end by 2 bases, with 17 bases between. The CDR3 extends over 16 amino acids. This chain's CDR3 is CASSPYRGLATDTQYF. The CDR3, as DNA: TGTGCCAGCAGCCCATATAGGGGACTCGCCACAGATACGCAGTATTTT. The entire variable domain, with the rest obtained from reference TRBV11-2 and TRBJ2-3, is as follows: EAGVAQSPRYKIIEKRQSVAFWCNPISGHATLYWYQQILGQGPKLLIQFQNNGVVDDSQLPKDRFSAERLKGVDSTLKIQPAKLEDSAVYLCASSPYRGLATDTQYFGPGTRLTVL.